This T cell receptor (beta chain) stems from a study of T cells after yellow fever vaccination. TCRdb processed the 5' RACE reads anew with MiXCR; each CDR3 protein has one entry. The data contain about 630,000 distinct CDR3 sequences, 9% to 15% of them singletons. The clonotype was recovered from a man younger than 40 who received the YFV17D yellow fever vaccine. Sequencing used PBMCs, obtained on the day of the yellow fever booster vaccination.

The CDR3 DNA is TGTGCCAGCAGTTTTATGGTTTCCGGGGAGCTGTTTTTT. It yields the protein CASSFMVSGELFF. The chain uses TRBV12-3 or TRBV12-4 and TRBJ2-2; D ambiguous. Between the trimmed V and J ends, which lost 3 bases and 6 bases, there was a span of 8 bases. The CDR3 loop spans 13 amino acids.